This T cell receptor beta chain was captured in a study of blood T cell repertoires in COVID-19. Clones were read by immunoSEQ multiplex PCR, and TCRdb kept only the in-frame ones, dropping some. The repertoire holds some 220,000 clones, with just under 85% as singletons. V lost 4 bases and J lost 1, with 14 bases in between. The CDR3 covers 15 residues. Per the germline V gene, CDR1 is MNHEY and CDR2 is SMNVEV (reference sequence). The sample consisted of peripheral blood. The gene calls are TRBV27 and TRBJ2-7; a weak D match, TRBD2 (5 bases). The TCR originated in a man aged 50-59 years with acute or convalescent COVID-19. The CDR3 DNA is TGTGCCAGCAGTTCCGAGGGTCTGAGTTCCTACGAGCAGTACTTC. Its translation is CASSSEGLSSYEQYF.